This paragraph reports one T cell receptor beta chain. Its antigen has not been determined. Base qualities are not provided; no much larger clone lies one nucleotide away. Using the deep immunoSEQ assay, TCR CDR3 regions were amplified from genomic DNA by multiplex PCR. Genomic DNA extracted from each cell subset was distributed evenly over all wells of several immunoSEQ 96-well plates, and each plate served as one replicate. For sorted subsets, around 200 ng genomic DNA, equal to 30,000 to 35,000 T cell genomes, was loaded into each replicate PCR. Purified libraries were quantified with a Qubit 3.0 fluorometer, sized on a Bioanalyzer 2100, and re-quantified with the KAPA Library Quantification kit. Every immunoSEQ 96-well plate was sequenced on a dedicated single-read 150-cycle Illumina NextSeq 550 flow cell. The authors' analysis ran thus. Because the immunoSEQ output held only junctional sequences and lacked quality scores, the filtering could not match the filtering applied to full-length reads. Sequences were annotated with PyIR, a Python wrapper for IgBLAST v1.9, and V/J genes and CDR3 were assigned using IMGT germline references. Reads were filtered out if the reads had weak V/J assignments (E-value above 1e-6), no CDR3, stop codons, out-of-frame junctions, or ambiguous translated residues. V3J clonotypes were defined as sequences sharing an identical inferred V gene, J gene, and CDR3 amino acid sequence. Percentage overlap between repertoires was computed as shared unique clonotypes divided by the size of the smaller repertoire. Three approaches were used to assess repertoire richness: RTK rarefaction, the Chao1 estimator, and Recon v2.1 estimates of unobserved clonotypes. Generation probabilities for all TCRbeta clonotypes obtained by the gDNA method from a handful of donors were computed using OLGA. The table was pulled from immuneACCESS by TCRdb, which kept in-frame rearrangements only. Such tables lose some clones; where checked, under half of the loss comes from unresolved V genes, and the rest has no known cause. That table furnishes V, J and clone size, whereas the DNA furnished D and trimming. The sample contains some 2 million clones, 90% to 95% of them found a single time. The ten largest clonotypes hold 0.13% of the sample.

These data originate in a study of shared clonotypes between healthy human individuals (TCRdb year 2020). Study-level background: A couple of women and three men aged 18 to 49 years were included in the cohort. For each donor, CD4 naive and CD4 memory were each run on three plates, CD8 naive on two plates, and CD8 memory on one plate. Blood TCR repertoires of about five healthy adults were deeply sequenced to estimate repertoire size and the extent of clonotype sharing between individuals. To increase sequencing depth and limit assay-specific biases, different laboratories used diverse techniques to prepare libraries and sequence TCR repertoires. Each donor's leukapheresis produced roughly between roughly 0.85 and 9.5 billion PBMCs.

V ends up 6 bases short and J 9 bases short, with an unmatched junction base count of 5. CDR1 and CDR2 are drawn from the germline V gene (reference sequence): WNHNN, SYGVQD. The cysteine opens and the phenylalanine closes a CDR3 of 14 amino acids. Only CDR3 DNA remains: 42 bases, in frame from the first base. General findings and caveats noted by the study authors: Sharing across several donors was observed for 5% to 6.5% of naive CD4, over 3% of naive CD8, about 2.3% of memory CD4, and less than 0.45% of memory CD8 clonotypes. The small number of donors limited the genetic and exposure-history diversity represented. Sampling was limited to blood, and TCR repertoires in tissue likely differ from TCR repertoires in blood. Compared with non-shared clonotypes, clonotypes shared by all four sorted-subset donors had higher generation probabilities. Pairwise subsampling indicated that sequencing depth was expected to affect the degree of clonotype sharing among donors. Even with the large sequencing depth, rarefaction of the sorted-subset datasets indicated that sequencing was incomplete. Estimated clonotype richness was generally larger for naive than for memory subsets.

Healthy HIV-negative adults with no recently reported acute infections or vaccinations were included as donors. All donors were Caucasian adults living in Nashville, Tennessee, USA. CD4+ T cells were enriched by magnetic negative selection, after which naive cells were positively selected on CD45RA and the negative fraction was taken as the memory subset. After blood collection by leukapheresis, PBMCs were isolated using Ficoll-Histopaque density gradient centrifugation and then cryopreserved in the vapor phase of liquid nitrogen. Analytical flow cytometry was used to check the purity and quantity of each magnetically sorted T cell population. From each sorted fraction, genomic DNA was isolated and quantified by UV absorbance on a Nanodrop 2000c.

The rearranged segments are TRBV10-1 and TRBJ1-6; 10 bases in the junction line up with TRBD1. The TCR sequence derives from a man between 18 and 35 years old in good health. Sample: naive CD4+ T cells sorted from blood. The cell subset or site label here, explained by the study, means: CD45RA+ positively selected. The DNA reads as follows: TGCGCCAGCAGGGCCGGGACAGGGGCTTCACCCCTCCACTTT. It translates to CASRAGTGASPLHF.